This T cell receptor (beta chain) was profiled in a study of T cell responses to AZD1222 COVID-19 vaccine. Repertoires were generated with immunoSEQ multiplex PCR, while TCRdb's copy carries only in-frame clones and drops some. The repertoire consists of approximately 64,000 clones, with 80% to 85% occurring once and the leading ten covering about 9.4%. Of note for this clone: Its antigen is undetermined.

Study-wide points: Donors were largely white British and mainly female; clonal diversity was possibly underestimated. Regions 160-218 and 743-854 held dominance among vaccine-associated CD4 TCRs, which spanned spike. Reports indicate that nearly half of spike-specific TCRs are directed at unmutated variant regions.

The CDR3 consists of 15 residues. V gave up 5 bases and J gave up 0 bases; unmatched junction bases: 6. The germline gives CDR1 SQVTM, CDR2 ANQGSEA. The sample here was peripheral blood, taken on day 0 of AZD1222 vaccination. This chain links TRBV29-1 with TRBJ1-4; 7 nucleotides align to TRBD1. The origin of this receptor is an adult in good health. DNA of the CDR3: TGCAGCGTTAGGGGACAGACGACAACTAATGAAAAACTGTTTTTT. Its translation: CSVRGQTTTNEKLFF.